This TCR beta chain originates from a study of blood T cell repertoires in COVID-19. Turning to the study itself: COVID-19 samples collected from the United States, Italy and Spain covered acute and convalescent phases. T cells, B-cell-depleted T cells, or PBMCs provided the cDNA or gDNA that served as material.

Source study methods: Cell counts per sample came from amplifying reference gene primers. Clones were read by immunoSEQ multiplex PCR, and TCRdb kept only the in-frame ones, dropping some. D and trimming come from the DNA, and the V and J calls and clone size come from that table. The sample includes 120,000 to 150,000 clones, 80% to 90% of them seen just once. Sequenced sample: peripheral blood. The receptor was isolated from a human donor in a cohort sampled during active COVID-19.

CDR3: CASSPQGGWSPLHF. CDR3 nucleotide sequence: TGTGCCAGCTCACCACAAGGGGGCTGGTCACCCCTCCACTTT. This chain connects TRBV18 to TRBJ1-6, with 7 bases lining up with TRBD1. With 1 base clipped from V and 10 bases from J, the junction kept 4 bases outside the gene matches. CDR1 and CDR2 (germline): KGHSH, LQKENI. This CDR3 is 14 amino acids long.